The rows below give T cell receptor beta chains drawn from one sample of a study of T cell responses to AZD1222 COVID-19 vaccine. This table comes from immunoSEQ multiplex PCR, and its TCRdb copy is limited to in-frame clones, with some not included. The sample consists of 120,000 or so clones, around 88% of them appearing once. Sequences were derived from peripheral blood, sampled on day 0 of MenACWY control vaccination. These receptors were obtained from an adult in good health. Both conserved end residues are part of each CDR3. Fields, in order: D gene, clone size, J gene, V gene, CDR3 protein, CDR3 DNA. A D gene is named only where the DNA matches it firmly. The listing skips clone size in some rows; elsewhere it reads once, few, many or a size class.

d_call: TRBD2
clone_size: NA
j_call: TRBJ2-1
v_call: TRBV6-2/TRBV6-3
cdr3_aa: CASSRPGLAGVEQFF
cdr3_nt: TGTGCCAGCAGTCGGCCGGGACTAGCGGGAGTTGAGCAGTTCTTC

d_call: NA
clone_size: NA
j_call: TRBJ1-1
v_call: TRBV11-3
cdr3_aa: CASSPGQMMNTEAFF
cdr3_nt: TGTGCCAGCAGCCCCGGACAGATGATGAACACTGAAGCTTTCTTT

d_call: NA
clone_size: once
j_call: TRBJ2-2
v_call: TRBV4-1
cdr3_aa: CASSQLSGELFF
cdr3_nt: TGCGCCAGCAGCCAACTTTCAGGGGAGCTGTTTTTT

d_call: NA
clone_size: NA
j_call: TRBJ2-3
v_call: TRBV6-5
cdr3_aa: CASRDPGQNTDTQYF
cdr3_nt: TGTGCCAGCAGAGATCCGGGACAAAACACAGATACGCAGTATTTT

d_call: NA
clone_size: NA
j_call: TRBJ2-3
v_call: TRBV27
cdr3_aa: CASSLTVRRGDTQYF
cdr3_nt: TGTGCCAGCAGTTTAACGGTCCGACGGGGAGATACGCAGTATTTT

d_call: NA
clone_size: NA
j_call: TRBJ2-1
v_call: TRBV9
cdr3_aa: CASSGTGTPYNEQFF
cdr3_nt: TGTGCCAGCAGCGGGACCGGGACACCATACAATGAGCAGTTCTTC

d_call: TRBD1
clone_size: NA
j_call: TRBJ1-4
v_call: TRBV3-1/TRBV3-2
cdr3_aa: CASSPGTGGGEKLFF
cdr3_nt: TGTGCCAGCAGCCCCGGGACAGGGGGCGGTGAAAAACTGTTTTTT

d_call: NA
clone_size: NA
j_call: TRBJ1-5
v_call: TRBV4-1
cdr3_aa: CASSQEGGSNQPQHF
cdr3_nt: TGCGCCAGCAGCCAAGAAGGAGGCAGCAATCAGCCCCAGCATTTT

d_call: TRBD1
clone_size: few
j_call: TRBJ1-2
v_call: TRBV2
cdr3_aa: CASSRQGSYGYTF
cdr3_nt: TGTGCCAGCAGTCGACAGGGTTCCTATGGCTACACCTTC

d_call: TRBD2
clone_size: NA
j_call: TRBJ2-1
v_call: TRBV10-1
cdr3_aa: CASSASGGTYNEQFF
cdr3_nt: TGCGCCAGCAGTGCTAGCGGGGGGACCTACAATGAGCAGTTCTTC

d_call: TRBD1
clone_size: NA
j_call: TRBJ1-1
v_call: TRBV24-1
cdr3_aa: CAPCSQGARNTEAFF
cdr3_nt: TGTGCCCCTTGTTCACAGGGGGCCCGGAACACTGAAGCTTTCTTT

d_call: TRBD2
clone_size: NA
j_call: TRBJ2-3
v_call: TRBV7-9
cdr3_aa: CASSTLGLAGDPRTDTQYF
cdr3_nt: TGTGCCAGCAGCACATTGGGACTAGCGGGAGACCCTCGCACAGATACGCAGTATTTT

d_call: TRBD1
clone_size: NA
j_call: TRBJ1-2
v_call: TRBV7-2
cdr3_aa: CASSYEGANGYTF
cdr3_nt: TGTGCCAGCAGCTACGAGGGGGCGAACGGCTACACCTTC

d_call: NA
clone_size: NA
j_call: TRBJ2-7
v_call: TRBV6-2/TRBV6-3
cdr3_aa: CASSYPPGSGTYEQYF
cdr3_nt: TGTGCCAGCAGTTATCCGCCCGGATCCGGGACCTACGAGCAGTACTTC

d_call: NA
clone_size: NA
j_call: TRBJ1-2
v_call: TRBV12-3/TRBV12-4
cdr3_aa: CASSLGFFGYTF
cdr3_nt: TGTGCCAGCAGTTTAGGGTTTTTCGGCTACACCTTC

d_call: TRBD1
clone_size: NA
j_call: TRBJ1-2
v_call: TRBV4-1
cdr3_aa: CASSRGQGADYGYTF
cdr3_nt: TGCGCCAGCAGCCGAGGACAGGGGGCTGACTATGGCTACACCTTC

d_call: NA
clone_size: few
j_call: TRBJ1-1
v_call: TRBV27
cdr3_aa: CASSPPASTEAFF
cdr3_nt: TGTGCCAGCAGTCCACCCGCGTCCACTGAAGCTTTCTTT

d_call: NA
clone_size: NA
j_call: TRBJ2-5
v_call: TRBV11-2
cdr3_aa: CASSPPNGLFQETQYF
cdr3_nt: TGTGCCAGCAGCCCACCGAATGGACTGTTCCAAGAGACCCAGTACTTC

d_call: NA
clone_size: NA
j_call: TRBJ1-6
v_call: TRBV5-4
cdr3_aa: CASSSGRVNSPLHF
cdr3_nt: TGTGCCAGCAGCTCCGGACGAGTAAATTCACCCCTCCACTTT

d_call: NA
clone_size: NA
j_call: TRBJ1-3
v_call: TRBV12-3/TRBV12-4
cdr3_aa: CASSRETGNTIYF
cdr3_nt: TGTGCCAGCAGTCGTGAAACGGGAAACACCATATATTTT

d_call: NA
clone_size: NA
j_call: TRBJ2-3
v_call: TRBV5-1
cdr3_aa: CASSLEGGLGRRKPTDTQYF
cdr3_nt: TGCGCCAGCAGCTTGGAAGGAGGGTTGGGACGGAGGAAACCTACAGATACGCAGTATTTT

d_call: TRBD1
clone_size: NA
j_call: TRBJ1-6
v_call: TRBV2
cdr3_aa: CASRIQGARSPLHF
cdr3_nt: TGTGCCAGCAGGATACAGGGGGCACGGTCACCCCTCCACTTT

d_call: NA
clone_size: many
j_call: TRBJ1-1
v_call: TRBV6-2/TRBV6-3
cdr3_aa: CASSPGRVEAFF
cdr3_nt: TGTGCCAGCAGCCCCGGCAGGGTCGAAGCTTTCTTT

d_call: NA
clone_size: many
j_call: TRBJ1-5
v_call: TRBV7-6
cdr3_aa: CASSLGPNQPQHF
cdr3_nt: TGTGCCAGCAGCTTAGGGCCCAATCAGCCCCAGCATTTT

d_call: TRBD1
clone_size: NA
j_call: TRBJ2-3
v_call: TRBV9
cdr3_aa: CASSARQGWKDLPTDTQYF
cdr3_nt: TGTGCCAGCAGCGCCCGACAGGGGTGGAAGGACTTACCCACAGATACGCAGTATTTT